The 11 T cell receptor beta chains below all came from one sample that was sequenced in a study of T cells in Graves' hyperthyroidism and ophthalmopathy (dated by TCRdb to about 2019). Receptor amplification or capture employed multiplex PCR. Sequencing instrument: Illumina HiSeq 2000. The TCR beta CDR3 regions were amplified from the RNA transcripts. For the first round of RT-PCR on the TCR CDR3, the HTBI primer set was used together with the Qiagen OneStep RT-PCR kit. TCRdb redid the processing of the public reads, applying fastp at Q25 and MiXCR, and retained in-frame beta chains. Entries are consolidated by CDR3 protein sequence, retaining the most common genes and DNA. In this sample the table shows about 840,000 distinct CDR3 sequences, roughly 37% of which occur a single time. The leading ten clones occupy 8.9% of the sample. Sequencing was performed on blood. The source is a man younger than 35 with Graves' hyperthyroidism.

V usage is TRBV10-3 and J usage is TRBJ2-5; D may be TRBD2 (5 bases). V lost 10 bases and J lost 5, with 11 bases in between. This CDR3 contains 11 residues. CDR1 and CDR2 from the germline V gene are ENHRY and SYGVKD. This CDR3 is CATGLSETQYF. CDR3 coding DNA: TGTGCCACCGGACTGTCGGAGACCCAGTACTTC.

The chain joins TRBV12-3 or TRBV12-4 to TRBJ2-7, with D possibly being TRBD1 or TRBD2 (5 bases each). The CDR3 runs to 15 residues. Trimming removed 3 bases at V and 0 bases at J, with 12 bases between. CDR3 in DNA: TGTGCCAGCAGTTTCCCTAAGGGGAGCTCCTACGAGCAGTACTTC. Translating gives CASSFPKGSSYEQYF.

This clonotype was picked up many times. V is TRBV7-8 and J is TRBJ2-2; D is uncertain. Between the trimmed V and J ends, which lost 8 bases and 7 bases, there was a span of 20 bases. Germline V gene lookup returns CDR1 SGHVS and CDR2 FQNEAQ. There are 15 residues in the CDR3. As DNA, the CDR3 is TGTGCCAGCGAGGACCCTTACCATGGGAACGGGGAGCTGTTTTTT. Translating gives CASEDPYHGNGELFF.

The chain recombines TRBV5-1 with TRBJ2-3; TRBD2 matches at 9 bases. From germline, CDR1 is SGHRS and CDR2 YFSETQ. The CDR3 covers 15 residues. Trimming took 0 bases from V and 6 from J; bases not matched to a gene: 5. As DNA, the CDR3 is TGCGCCAGCAGCTTGGATACAGCGGGAGGCGATACGCAGTATTTT. This codes for CASSLDTAGGDTQYF.

The table lists this clonotype with a few counts. The V gene is TRBV7-8, the J gene TRBJ2-7, with D perhaps assigned TRBD1 or TRBD2 (5 bases each). This CDR3 comprises 15 residues. Trimming cost V 5 bases and J 2 bases, with 16 bases left between them. Germline CDR1 and CDR2: SGHVS and FQNEAQ. CDR3 residues: CASSPFRDRTYEQYF. The CDR3 DNA is TGTGCCAGCAGCCCGTTCCGGGACCGGACCTACGAGCAGTACTTC.

The chain has TRBV20-1 and TRBJ1-3; D not resolved. CDR1 is DFQATT, CDR2 SNEGSKA, per germline (reference sequence). CDR3 size: 15 residues. V lost 0 bases to trimming and J lost 0 bases, with 9 bases between them. The CDR3 sequence is CSARDHGNSGNTIYF. The DNA of the CDR3 is TGCAGTGCTAGAGATCACGGGAACTCTGGAAACACCATATATTTT.

In its sample, this clonotype was seen a few times. The gene calls are TRBV5-1 and TRBJ1-1; D not resolved. This CDR3 is built from 14 residues. Germline V gives CDR1 SGHRS, CDR2 YFSETQ. V lost 2 bases, J lost 6 bases, and 14 bases lay in between. CDR3 bases: TGCGCCAGCAGCTTCGGAACTTCCCACGCTGAAGCTTTCTTT. Translated: CASSFGTSHAEAFF.

This CDR3 reads CATSRAGSNQPQHF. CDR3 nucleotide sequence: TGTGCCACCAGCAGAGCAGGGAGCAATCAGCCCCAGCATTTT. The chain carries TRBV15 and TRBJ1-5; weak D call: TRBD1 (5 bases). The CDR3 spans 14 residues. Germline V gene lookup returns CDR1 LNHNV and CDR2 YYDKDF (reference sequence). The germline V and J ends were trimmed by 1 base and 1 base, with 5 bases remaining between them.

The V and J genes are TRBV7-9 and TRBJ2-5; the match to TRBD1 covers 7 bases. Germline assignment: CDR1 SEHNR and CDR2 FQNEAQ (reference sequence). The junction had 7 bases not matched to a gene; V was cut back by 1 base and J by 5 bases. There are 15 residues in the CDR3. The CDR3 region has the DNA TGTGCCAGCAGCTTAGATATACAGGGGTGGGAGACCCAGTACTTC. It yields the protein CASSLDIQGWETQYF.

As regards this clonotype: A much more abundant neighbour one base away suggests this may be a read error. This rearrangement joins TRBV20-1 to TRBJ2-5; D gene ambiguous. CDR1 is DFQATT, CDR2 SNEGSKA, per germline (reference sequence). V was trimmed by 5 bases and J by 5 bases, leaving 9 bases between them. The CDR3 covers 11 residues. In DNA form, the CDR3 reads TGCAGTGCTTACCGCCTCGAGACCCAGTACTTC. Its protein is CSAYRLETQYF.

The gene calls are TRBV19 and TRBJ2-2; TRBD1 might be the D (5 bases). Trimming removed 4 bases from V and 3 bases from J, with 6 bases in between. The CDR3 has 13 residues. The germline V gene encodes CDR1 LNHDA and CDR2 SQIVND (reference sequence). CDR3 DNA: TGTGCCAGTAGTACGACAGACACCGGGGAGCTGTTTTTT. It is translated as CASSTTDTGELFF.